What follows are 15 T cell receptor beta chains derived from one specimen sequenced in a study of T cells in Graves' hyperthyroidism and ophthalmopathy. TCR beta CDR3 regions were amplified from RNA transcripts. HTBI primers were used for first-round RT-PCR of the TCR CDR3. TCRdb re-analysed the multiplex PCR reads in MiXCR, keeping a single row per CDR3 protein. Here the sample spans more than 500,000 distinct CDR3 sequences, about 16% being singletons. Sequencing used blood. All receptors derive from a woman in her 30s with Graves' ophthalmopathy.

Points on this clonotype: It may be a read error: a sequence one base away is much more abundant. The gene calls are TRBV29-1 and TRBJ2-3; D possibly corresponds to TRBD2 (6 bases). Germline values: CDR1 SQVTM, CDR2 ANQGSEA. This CDR3 is 13 amino acids long. V lost 5 bases, J lost 8 bases, and 17 bases lay in between. CDR3 amino acids: CSVLAEGTVTQYF. The CDR3 region has the DNA TGCAGCGTTTTGGCGGAAGGGACTGTTACGCAGTATTTT.

The chain combines TRBV28 with TRBJ1-6; 9 bases fit TRBD1. J gave up 7 bases and V 8 bases, and 9 bases lay outside the gene matches. There are 15 residues in the CDR3. Germline assignment: CDR1 MDHEN and CDR2 SYDVKM. The CDR3 DNA sequence: TGTGCCAGCCTTCTGACAGGGGGGAAAAATTCACCCCTCCACTTT. The encoded protein is CASLLTGGKNSPLHF.

The chain recombines TRBV5-1 with TRBJ2-5; D not resolved. Germline CDR1 reads SGHRS; CDR2 reads YFSETQ. V lost 2 bases and J lost 1, with 12 bases in between. The CDR3 has 15 amino acids. The chain's CDR3 is CASSLAQWGQETQYF. CDR3 nucleotide sequence: TGCGCCAGCAGCTTAGCTCAGTGGGGCCAAGAGACCCAGTACTTC.

Many counts were recorded for this clonotype. The chain has TRBV9 and TRBJ2-7, with 14 bases fitting TRBD2. The CDR3 loop spans 16 amino acids. Losses at the gene ends were 9 bases for V and 2 bases for J; bases not matched to a gene: 10. Germline V CDR1 and CDR2: SGDLS, YYNGEE. The CDR3 region has the DNA TGTGCCATTGGACTAGCGGGAGGAGGGGATGCCTACGAGCAGTACTTC. Translated: CAIGLAGGGDAYEQYF.

This clonotype occurred many times. The chain uses TRBV20-1 and TRBJ2-7; 8 positions agree with TRBD1. The ends lost 7 bases at V and 5 bases at J; junction bases unmatched: 10. Germline assignment: CDR1 DFQATT and CDR2 SNEGSKA (reference sequence). This CDR3 comprises 13 residues. CDR3 region: CSGSTGEDHEQYF. CDR3 nucleotide sequence: TGCAGTGGCTCGACAGGGGAGGACCACGAGCAGTACTTC.

The chain couples TRBV4-1 to TRBJ2-7, with D tentatively TRBD1 or TRBD2 (6 bases each). The CDR3 length is 17 residues. V gave up 3 bases and J gave up 3 bases, with 21 bases separating them. CDR1 and CDR2 from the germline V gene are MGHRA and YSYEKL. CDR3 sequence: CASSHLPPGAAHYEQYF. The CDR3 bases are TGCGCCAGCAGCCACCTCCCACCGGGGGCGGCGCACTACGAGCAGTACTTC.

This clonotype was counted at least ten times. V gene TRBV2 combines with J gene TRBJ1-1, with D possibly TRBD1 on 6 matching bases. Trimming cost V 3 bases and J 5 bases, with 13 bases left between them. The CDR3 covers 14 residues. Germline-derived CDR1 and CDR2 are SNHLY and FYNNEI. The CDR3 region is CASSDGGRRTEAFF. The CDR3 nucleotides read TGTGCCAGCAGTGACGGGGGGCGTAGGACTGAAGCTTTCTTT.

This clonotype was detected many times. The V gene is TRBV2, the J gene TRBJ2-7; D is unresolved. This CDR3 is built from 11 residues. Germline V gives CDR1 SNHLY, CDR2 FYNNEI. V was shortened by 6 bases and J by 7 bases, with 10 bases between the two germline ends. The CDR3 loop reads CASSPTWEQYF. For the CDR3, the DNA is TGTGCCAGCAGCCCTACTTGGGAGCAGTACTTC.

This clonotype was recorded a few times. The rearrangement uses TRBV4-3 and TRBJ2-5; unclear D gene. CDR1 is LGHNA, CDR2 YSLEER, per germline. Trimming stripped 1 base from V and 0 bases from J, with 9 bases between. The CDR3 covers 15 residues. This CDR3 is CASSQVIGYQETQYF. The CDR3 DNA reads as TGCGCCAGCAGCCAAGTGATTGGGTACCAAGAGACCCAGTACTTC.

This clonotype has a count of ten or more. The rearrangement links TRBV6-2 or TRBV6-3 to TRBJ2-3, with TRBD1 as a possible D gene (5 bases). The V end lost 2 bases, the J end lost 8 bases, and 14 bases lay between the germline ends. The length of the CDR3 is 14 residues. CDR1 is MNHEY, CDR2 SVGEGT, per germline. CDR3 protein: CASSYAAGRGTQYF. The DNA of the CDR3 is TGTGCCAGCAGTTACGCGGCAGGGCGTGGTACGCAGTATTTT.

This clonotype came up many times. This rearrangement joins TRBV30 to TRBJ2-6; 8 bases line up with TRBD2. Germline V gene lookup returns CDR1 GTSNPN and CDR2 SVGIG (reference sequence). V lost 4 bases to trimming and J lost 3 bases; unmatched junction nucleotides: 5. The CDR3 contains 15 residues. The DNA of the CDR3 is TGTGCCTGGAACCCCGGGGGGGTTGGGGCCAACGTCCTGACTTTC. It codes for CAWNPGGVGANVLTF.

In its sample, this clonotype was seen a few times. The chain employs TRBV12-3 or TRBV12-4 and TRBJ2-1; either TRBD1 or TRBD2 may supply D (5 bases each). This CDR3 spans 13 amino acids. V was clipped by 4 bases and J by 5 bases, with 9 bases between them. CDR3 nucleotides: TGTGCCAGCAGTTCGAGGGGAGACAATGAGCAGTTCTTC. It is translated as CASSSRGDNEQFF.

This clonotype was seen a few times. This sequence joins TRBV9 and TRBJ1-2, with unresolved D. Trimming removed 2 bases from V and 7 bases from J, with 12 bases in between. Germline V gives CDR1 SGDLS, CDR2 YYNGEE. The CDR3 has 13 residues. The CDR3 sequence: CASSVGVISGYTF. The CDR3 DNA sequence: TGTGCCAGCAGCGTCGGGGTTATCTCTGGCTACACCTTC.

Many counts were recorded for this clonotype. The J gene is TRBJ2-1, the V gene TRBV11-3; possibly TRBD1 for D (6 bases). Deletions cut 1 base from V and 9 bases from J, with 10 bases between. Germline CDR1 SGHNT, CDR2 YENEEA. The CDR3 has 13 amino acids. CDR3 nucleotide sequence: TGTGCCAGCAGCTTAGTCATGGGGGCTGAGCAGTTCTTC. Translating it yields CASSLVMGAEQFF.

This clonotype appeared a few times. The rearrangement uses TRBV6-2 or TRBV6-3 and TRBJ1-1, with 8 nucleotides matching TRBD1. The CDR3 spans 17 residues. V lost 9 bases to trimming and J lost 0 bases; unmatched junction nucleotides: 15. CDR1 and CDR2 (germline): MNHEY, SVGEGT. CDR3 region: CARKTGTGGTMNTEAFF. The CDR3 nucleotides read TGTGCCAGGAAAACCGGGACAGGCGGCACAATGAACACTGAAGCTTTCTTT.